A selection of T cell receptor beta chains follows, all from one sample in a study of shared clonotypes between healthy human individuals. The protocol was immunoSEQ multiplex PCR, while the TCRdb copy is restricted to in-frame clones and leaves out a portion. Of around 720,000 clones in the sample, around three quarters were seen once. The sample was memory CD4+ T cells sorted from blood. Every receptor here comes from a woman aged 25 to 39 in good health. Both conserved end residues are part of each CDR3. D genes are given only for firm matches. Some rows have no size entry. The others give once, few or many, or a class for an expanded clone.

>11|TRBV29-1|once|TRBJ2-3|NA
TGCAGCGTTGTTTCTCGGTTGTCGCAGTATTTT
CSVVSRLSQYF
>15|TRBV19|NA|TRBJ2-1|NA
TGTGCCAGTAGTAGACAGGCTGGGGTTAACAATGAGCAGTTCTTC
CASSRQAGVNNEQFF
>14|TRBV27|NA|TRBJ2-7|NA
TGTGCCAGCAGCCCGGACGCGCGGCCGCACGAGCAGTACTTC
CASSPDARPHEQYF
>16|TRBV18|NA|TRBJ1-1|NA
TGTGCCAGCTCACCACGAGGGGGGGGAGAAAGGACTGAAGCTTTCTTT
CASSPRGGGERTEAFF
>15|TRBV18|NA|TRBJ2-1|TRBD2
TGTGCCAGCTCGCTTACTAGCGGGTTTTCCAATGAGCAGTTCTTC
CASSLTSGFSNEQFF
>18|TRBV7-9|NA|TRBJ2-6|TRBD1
TGTGCCAGCAGCTTAGGCGTCAGGGGGCAACTTGGGGCCAACGTCCTGACTTTC
CASSLGVRGQLGANVLTF
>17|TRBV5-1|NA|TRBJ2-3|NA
TGCGCCAGCAGCTTGGCCGTAACGGGAGTAATAACAGATACGCAGTATTTT
CASSLAVTGVITDTQYF
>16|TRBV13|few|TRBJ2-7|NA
TGTGCCAGCAGCTTGAAAAGACTAGGGAGCTCCTACGAGCAGTACTTC
CASSLKRLGSSYEQYF
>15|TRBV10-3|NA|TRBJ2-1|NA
TGTGCCATCAGTGACTGGACTCCCGGGCCCAATGAGCAGTTCTTC
CAISDWTPGPNEQFF
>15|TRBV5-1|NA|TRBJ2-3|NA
TGCGCCAGCAGCTTGGAGACTCCTTACACAGATACGCAGTATTTT
CASSLETPYTDTQYF
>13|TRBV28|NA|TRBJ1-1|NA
TGTGCCAGCAGTTTCGTCCAGAACACTGAAGCTTTCTTT
CASSFVQNTEAFF
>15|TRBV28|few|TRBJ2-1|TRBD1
TGTGCCAGCAGTTTCGTACAGGGGTCCTACAATGAGCAGTTCTTC
CASSFVQGSYNEQFF
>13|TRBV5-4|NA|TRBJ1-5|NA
TGTGCCAGCAGCTTGGGGACTTCAACGACCCAGCATTTT
CASSLGTSTTQHF
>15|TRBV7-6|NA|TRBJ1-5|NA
TGTGCCAGCAGCTTAGGAGGGCTTAGCAATCAGCCCCAGCATTTT
CASSLGGLSNQPQHF
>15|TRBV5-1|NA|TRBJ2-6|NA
TGCGCCAGCAGCATGGACGTCTCTGGGGCCAACGTCCTGACTTTC
CASSMDVSGANVLTF
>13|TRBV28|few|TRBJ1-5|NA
TGTGCCACAGGGGCTTATAGCAATCAGCCCCAGCATTTT
CATGAYSNQPQHF
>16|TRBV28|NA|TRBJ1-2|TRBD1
TGTGCCAGCAGTCCGGGACAGGAGACATCTAACTATGGCTACACCTTC
CASSPGQETSNYGYTF
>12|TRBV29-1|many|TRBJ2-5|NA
TGCAGCGTCGCCGGGACGGAAGAGACCCAGTACTTC
CSVAGTEETQYF
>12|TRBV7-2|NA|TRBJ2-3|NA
TGTGCCAGCAGCTTATGGGTAGATACGCAGTATTTT
CASSLWVDTQYF
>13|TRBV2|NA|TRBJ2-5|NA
TGTGCCAGCAGTGAACTAGTTGAGGTGACCCAGTACTTC
CASSELVEVTQYF
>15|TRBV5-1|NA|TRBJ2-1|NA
TGCGCCAGCAGCCCGGACTCCACCCTATACAATGAGCAGTTCTTC
CASSPDSTLYNEQFF
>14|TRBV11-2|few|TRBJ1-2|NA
TGTGCCAGCAGCTTAGCCGGACAGAACTATGGCTACACCTTC
CASSLAGQNYGYTF
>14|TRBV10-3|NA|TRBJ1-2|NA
TGTGCCATCAGTGAGTCGATGGGGTTCGGGGGCTACACCTTC
CAISESMGFGGYTF
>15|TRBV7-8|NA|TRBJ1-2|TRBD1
TGTGCCAGCAGCCCGGGACAGGGGAGAGGCTATGGCTACACCTTC
CASSPGQGRGYGYTF
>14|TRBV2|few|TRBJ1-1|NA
TGTGCCAGCAGGGGCAGGGTCATGAACACTGAAGCTTTCTTT
CASRGRVMNTEAFF